This T cell receptor beta chain was retrieved from a study of T cell changes during pregnancy in multiple sclerosis. The CDR3 runs to 17 residues. The germline V gene encodes CDR1 SGHDT and CDR2 YYEEEE. Germline trimming cut 2 bases from V and 9 bases from J; bases unmatched to any gene: 12. Produced via immunoSEQ multiplex PCR; TCRdb's table is partial and in-frame only. The sample holds under 60,000 clones, 92% seen once. The chain is built from TRBV5-6 and TRBJ2-1, with 12 bases lining up with TRBD1. The specimen was CD4+ T cells from peripheral blood mononuclear cells, collected in the second trimester of pregnancy. The clonotype originates from a female donor in good health, enrolled as a control in a pregnancy study. This CDR3 reads CASSFLPGQGAFCEQFF. CDR3 DNA sequence: TGTGCCAGCAGCTTTCTTCCGGGACAGGGGGCTTTTTGTGAGCAGTTCTTC.